A selection of T cell receptor beta chains follows, all from one sample in a study of metastatic and nonmetastatic thyroid tumors. TCRdb reassembled clones from the PCR reads with MiXCR. Among 53,000 or so clones listed, 20% were seen once. The sample comprised blood. Receptors were obtained from a female donor with papillary thyroid cancer or a benign thyroid nodule (not recorded which). Some clones in this sample may be carry-over from other donors' samples. CDR3s include the opening cysteine and the closing phenylalanine or tryptophan. Each record gives: CDR3 length, clone size, V gene, J gene, D gene, CDR3 protein, CDR3 DNA. The D gene is left open where the match is weak. Only some rows state a clone size, as once, few, many or a class for expanded clones.

cdr3_length: 18; clone_size: few; v_call: TRBV6-5; j_call: TRBJ2-3; d_call: TRBD2; cdr3_aa: CASTVEIAGVLGRDTQYF; cdr3_nt: TGTGCCAGCACCGTAGAGATAGCGGGAGTGTTGGGGAGAGATACGCAGTATTTT
cdr3_length: 14; clone_size: many; v_call: TRBV20-1; j_call: TRBJ1-2; d_call: NA; cdr3_aa: CSARLPPGTYGYTF; cdr3_nt: TGCAGTGCTAGACTCCCGCCCGGGACCTATGGCTACACCTTC
cdr3_length: 14; clone_size: many; v_call: TRBV10-3; j_call: TRBJ2-5; d_call: TRBD1; cdr3_aa: CAISEGGDRETQYF; cdr3_nt: TGTGCCATCAGTGAAGGAGGGGACAGGGAGACCCAGTACTTC
cdr3_length: 14; clone_size: many; v_call: TRBV12-3/TRBV12-4; j_call: TRBJ1-3; d_call: NA; cdr3_aa: CASSLRAEGNTIYF; cdr3_nt: TGTGCCAGCAGTTTAAGAGCAGAGGGAAACACCATATATTTT
cdr3_length: 13; clone_size: many; v_call: TRBV7-3; j_call: TRBJ2-7; d_call: NA; cdr3_aa: CASSLTLSDEQYF; cdr3_nt: TGTGCCAGCAGCTTAACTTTATCGGATGAGCAGTACTTC
cdr3_length: 17; clone_size: NA; v_call: TRBV20-1; j_call: TRBJ2-3; d_call: TRBD2; cdr3_aa: CSAIWTSGRGGTDTQYF; cdr3_nt: TGCAGTGCTATTTGGACTAGCGGGAGGGGGGGCACAGATACGCAGTATTTT
cdr3_length: 16; clone_size: many; v_call: TRBV20-1; j_call: TRBJ2-7; d_call: TRBD2; cdr3_aa: CSAGLTASGSSYEQYF; cdr3_nt: TGCAGTGCTGGCCTGACGGCTAGCGGGAGTTCCTACGAGCAGTACTTC
cdr3_length: 15; clone_size: many; v_call: TRBV6-1; j_call: TRBJ1-2; d_call: TRBD1; cdr3_aa: CASRNRDRQNYGYTF; cdr3_nt: TGTGCCAGCAGAAACCGGGACAGGCAAAACTATGGCTACACCTTC
cdr3_length: 15; clone_size: many; v_call: TRBV12-3/TRBV12-4; j_call: TRBJ2-1; d_call: NA; cdr3_aa: CASSRARGDYNEQFF; cdr3_nt: TGTGCCAGCAGCCGAGCCCGGGGAGACTACAATGAGCAGTTCTTC
cdr3_length: 13; clone_size: NA; v_call: TRBV30; j_call: TRBJ2-7; d_call: TRBD2; cdr3_aa: CAWSSGGIGEQYF; cdr3_nt: TGTGCCTGGAGCTCGGGGGGGATTGGAGAGCAGTACTTC
cdr3_length: 14; clone_size: NA; v_call: TRBV6-9; j_call: TRBJ2-5; d_call: NA; cdr3_aa: CANTPGRKQETQYF; cdr3_nt: TGTGCCAACACCCCAGGAAGGAAACAAGAGACCCAGTACTTC
cdr3_length: 14; clone_size: many; v_call: TRBV11-2; j_call: TRBJ2-7; d_call: NA; cdr3_aa: CASSLERISYEQYF; cdr3_nt: TGTGCCAGCAGCTTAGAGCGGATTTCCTACGAGCAGTACTTC
cdr3_length: 15; clone_size: many; v_call: TRBV28; j_call: TRBJ1-4; d_call: NA; cdr3_aa: CASSLSYREGEKLFF; cdr3_nt: TGTGCCAGCAGTTTATCCTACAGGGAGGGGGAAAAACTGTTTTTT
cdr3_length: 13; clone_size: many; v_call: TRBV6-1; j_call: TRBJ1-1; d_call: NA; cdr3_aa: CASSVRWNTEAFF; cdr3_nt: TGTGCCAGCAGCGTAAGATGGAACACTGAAGCTTTCTTT
cdr3_length: 17; clone_size: many; v_call: TRBV6-5; j_call: TRBJ1-3; d_call: TRBD1; cdr3_aa: CASSYTPGQGSGNTIYF; cdr3_nt: TGTGCCAGCAGTTACACCCCGGGACAGGGATCTGGAAACACCATATATTTT
cdr3_length: 16; clone_size: many; v_call: TRBV28; j_call: TRBJ1-2; d_call: NA; cdr3_aa: CASSLLGLGGPRGYTF; cdr3_nt: TGTGCCAGCAGTCTATTAGGATTAGGTGGCCCACGTGGCTACACCTTC
cdr3_length: 18; clone_size: many; v_call: TRBV2; j_call: TRBJ2-3; d_call: TRBD2; cdr3_aa: CASSEEPWGGRRTDTQYF; cdr3_nt: TGTGCCAGCAGTGAAGAGCCTTGGGGCGGGAGGCGCACAGATACGCAGTATTTT
cdr3_length: 15; clone_size: many; v_call: TRBV6-1; j_call: TRBJ1-4; d_call: NA; cdr3_aa: CASSSSQGTNEKLFF; cdr3_nt: TGTGCCAGCAGTTCCTCACAGGGTACTAATGAAAAACTGTTTTTT
cdr3_length: 18; clone_size: many; v_call: TRBV6-1; j_call: TRBJ2-1; d_call: TRBD2; cdr3_aa: CASRGATSGSWPYNEQFF; cdr3_nt: TGTGCCAGCAGGGGAGCGACTAGCGGGAGCTGGCCCTACAATGAGCAGTTCTTC
cdr3_length: 14; clone_size: medium-sized; v_call: TRBV19; j_call: TRBJ1-6; d_call: TRBD1; cdr3_aa: CASTWGQGSSPLHF; cdr3_nt: TGTGCCAGTACTTGGGGACAGGGAAGTTCACCCCTCCACTTT
cdr3_length: 16; clone_size: many; v_call: TRBV28; j_call: TRBJ2-7; d_call: TRBD1; cdr3_aa: CASSLETGFPDYEQYF; cdr3_nt: TGTGCCAGCAGTTTGGAGACAGGGTTCCCCGACTACGAGCAGTACTTC
cdr3_length: 14; clone_size: many; v_call: TRBV20-1; j_call: TRBJ1-5; d_call: TRBD1; cdr3_aa: CSARDRQGGQPQHF; cdr3_nt: TGCAGTGCTAGAGACAGACAGGGTGGGCAGCCCCAGCATTTT
cdr3_length: 17; clone_size: medium-sized; v_call: TRBV20-1; j_call: TRBJ2-7; d_call: TRBD2; cdr3_aa: CSARGTSGREVSYEQYF; cdr3_nt: TGCAGTGCTAGGGGGACTAGCGGGAGAGAAGTGTCCTACGAGCAGTACTTC
cdr3_length: 14; clone_size: many; v_call: TRBV12-3/TRBV12-4; j_call: TRBJ2-7; d_call: TRBD2; cdr3_aa: CASSLTAGGPEQYF; cdr3_nt: TGTGCCAGCAGTTTAACAGCGGGAGGGCCCGAGCAGTACTTC
cdr3_length: 14; clone_size: many; v_call: TRBV6-1; j_call: TRBJ1-1; d_call: NA; cdr3_aa: CASSEWGTVYEAFF; cdr3_nt: TGTGCCAGCAGTGAATGGGGGACCGTTTATGAAGCTTTCTTT
cdr3_length: 15; clone_size: many; v_call: TRBV5-1; j_call: TRBJ2-1; d_call: TRBD2; cdr3_aa: CASSNPSGSYNEQFF; cdr3_nt: TGCGCCAGCAGTAATCCAAGCGGGAGCTACAATGAGCAGTTCTTC
cdr3_length: 14; clone_size: NA; v_call: TRBV20-1; j_call: TRBJ1-5; d_call: NA; cdr3_aa: CSVRPDTQNRPQHF; cdr3_nt: TGCAGTGTTCGGCCGGACACCCAAAATCGGCCCCAGCATTTT
cdr3_length: 15; clone_size: NA; v_call: TRBV18; j_call: TRBJ2-1; d_call: TRBD2; cdr3_aa: CASSQGTSDVDEPFF; cdr3_nt: TGTGCCAGCTCACAAGGGACTAGCGATGTCGATGAGCCGTTCTTC
cdr3_length: 15; clone_size: many; v_call: TRBV28; j_call: TRBJ2-1; d_call: TRBD2; cdr3_aa: CASSPSGSHYNEQFF; cdr3_nt: TGTGCCAGCAGCCCCAGCGGGAGTCATTACAATGAGCAGTTCTTC
cdr3_length: 15; clone_size: many; v_call: TRBV5-1; j_call: TRBJ1-4; d_call: TRBD1; cdr3_aa: CASSDYRGANEKLFF; cdr3_nt: TGCGCCAGCAGCGACTACAGGGGGGCTAATGAAAAACTGTTTTTT
cdr3_length: 14; clone_size: many; v_call: TRBV5-1; j_call: TRBJ2-1; d_call: TRBD1; cdr3_aa: CASSYGQGGNEQFF; cdr3_nt: TGCGCCAGCAGCTACGGACAGGGGGGCAATGAGCAGTTCTTC
cdr3_length: 12; clone_size: NA; v_call: TRBV6-1; j_call: TRBJ2-1; d_call: NA; cdr3_aa: CASRVVYNEQVF; cdr3_nt: TGTGCCAGCAGAGTCGTGTACAATGAGCAGGTCTTC
cdr3_length: 20; clone_size: many; v_call: TRBV24-1; j_call: TRBJ2-3; d_call: TRBD2; cdr3_aa: CATSDSGLAGGWFGTDTQYF; cdr3_nt: TGTGCCACCAGTGATTCTGGACTAGCGGGAGGATGGTTTGGGACAGATACGCAGTATTTT
cdr3_length: 13; clone_size: many; v_call: TRBV19; j_call: TRBJ2-6; d_call: NA; cdr3_aa: CASSFSGANVPTF; cdr3_nt: TGTGCCAGTAGCTTCTCTGGGGCCAACGTCCCGACTTTC
cdr3_length: 14; clone_size: NA; v_call: TRBV4-1; j_call: TRBJ2-7; d_call: NA; cdr3_aa: CASSLVSGTYEQYF; cdr3_nt: TGCGCCAGCAGCCTCGTCAGTGGAACCTACGAGCAGTACTTC
cdr3_length: 15; clone_size: many; v_call: TRBV7-9; j_call: TRBJ2-7; d_call: TRBD1; cdr3_aa: CASSPGTGRDYEQYF; cdr3_nt: TGTGCCAGCAGCCCCGGGACAGGGCGAGACTACGAGCAGTACTTC
cdr3_length: 14; clone_size: many; v_call: TRBV24-1; j_call: TRBJ2-5; d_call: NA; cdr3_aa: CATRGGGPQETQYF; cdr3_nt: TGTGCCACCAGGGGGGGGGGGCCCCAAGAGACCCAGTACTTC
cdr3_length: 15; clone_size: many; v_call: TRBV5-1; j_call: TRBJ2-1; d_call: NA; cdr3_aa: CASSLLRGSYNEQFF; cdr3_nt: TGCGCCAGCAGCTTGTTAAGGGGTAGCTACAATGAGCAGTTCTTC
cdr3_length: 14; clone_size: many; v_call: TRBV7-3; j_call: TRBJ2-1; d_call: NA; cdr3_aa: CASSPARGYNEQFF; cdr3_nt: TGTGCCAGCAGCCCCGCCCGGGGGTACAATGAGCAGTTCTTC
cdr3_length: 16; clone_size: NA; v_call: TRBV2; j_call: TRBJ2-2; d_call: NA; cdr3_aa: CASSPQGAKNTGELFF; cdr3_nt: TGTGCCAGCAGTCCACAGGGAGCAAAGAACACCGGGGAGCTGTTTTTT
cdr3_length: 16; clone_size: NA; v_call: TRBV27; j_call: TRBJ2-1; d_call: TRBD2; cdr3_aa: CGSSPFLAGGPGEQFF; cdr3_nt: TGTGGCAGCAGTCCATTCCTAGCGGGAGGGCCCGGTGAGCAGTTCTTC
cdr3_length: 15; clone_size: many; v_call: TRBV6-4; j_call: TRBJ2-1; d_call: TRBD2; cdr3_aa: CASSDLAGGYNEQFF; cdr3_nt: TGTGCCAGCAGTGACCTAGCGGGAGGTTACAATGAGCAGTTCTTC
cdr3_length: 13; clone_size: many; v_call: TRBV5-4; j_call: TRBJ2-6; d_call: NA; cdr3_aa: CASSPDWANVLTF; cdr3_nt: TGTGCCAGCAGCCCCGACTGGGCCAACGTCCTGACTTTC
cdr3_length: 14; clone_size: few; v_call: TRBV3-1; j_call: TRBJ1-1; d_call: NA; cdr3_aa: CASGRLRFDTEAFF; cdr3_nt: TGTGCCAGCGGCCGCCTTAGGTTTGACACTGAAGCTTTCTTT
cdr3_length: 16; clone_size: NA; v_call: TRBV20-1; j_call: TRBJ2-7; d_call: NA; cdr3_aa: CSAYFTAGQSSYEQYF; cdr3_nt: TGCAGTGCCTACTTCACAGCGGGCCAAAGCTCCTACGAGCAGTACTTC
cdr3_length: 14; clone_size: medium-sized; v_call: TRBV12-3/TRBV12-4; j_call: TRBJ1-4; d_call: TRBD1; cdr3_aa: CASRSGTANEKLFF; cdr3_nt: TGTGCCAGCAGGTCCGGGACAGCTAATGAAAAACTGTTTTTT
cdr3_length: 16; clone_size: NA; v_call: TRBV28; j_call: TRBJ2-7; d_call: NA; cdr3_aa: CASSGGQAIEMYDQYF; cdr3_nt: TGTGCCAGCAGTGGGGGGCAGGCTATCGAGATGTACGATCAGTACTTC
cdr3_length: 13; clone_size: many; v_call: TRBV28; j_call: TRBJ1-2; d_call: TRBD1; cdr3_aa: CASSSHRGYGYTF; cdr3_nt: TGTGCCAGCAGTTCTCACAGGGGCTATGGCTACACCTTC
cdr3_length: 13; clone_size: many; v_call: TRBV7-3; j_call: TRBJ1-3; d_call: NA; cdr3_aa: CASTLGPGNTIYF; cdr3_nt: TGTGCCAGCACGCTAGGACCTGGAAACACCATATATTTT
cdr3_length: 14; clone_size: NA; v_call: TRBV20-1; j_call: TRBJ1-6; d_call: NA; cdr3_aa: CSARATGSNSPLHF; cdr3_nt: TGCAGTGCTAGAGCGACCGGGTCCAATTCACCACTCCACTTT